The 11 T cell receptor beta chains below all came from one sample that was sequenced in a study of blood T cell repertoires in COVID-19. Repertoires were generated with immunoSEQ multiplex PCR, while TCRdb's copy carries only in-frame clones and drops some. The sample has 270,000 or so clones, roughly 88% seen once. The material sequenced was peripheral blood. The receptors were gathered from a woman aged 25 to 39 with active or convalescent COVID-19.

DNA of the CDR3: TGTGCCAGCAGCTTCGGGGGAACGGAGACCCAGTACTTC. Translation: CASSFGGTETQYF. The genes are TRBV6-5 and TRBJ2-5; possible D gene TRBD2, 6 bases. V was cut by 6 bases and J by 5 bases, with 13 bases left in between. Germline CDR1 and CDR2: MNHEY and SVGAGI. The CDR3 is made up of 13 amino acids.

This chain links TRBV5-4 with TRBJ2-2, with TRBD2 as a possible D gene (6 bases). The CDR3 has 15 amino acids. Germline assignment: CDR1 SGHNT and CDR2 YYREEE (reference sequence). The germline V and J ends were trimmed by 1 base and 5 bases, with 12 bases remaining between them. CDR3 in amino acids: CASSLYGGGTGELFF. CDR3 in DNA: TGTGCCAGCAGCTTGTACGGGGGAGGTACCGGGGAGCTGTTTTTT.

V and J are TRBV6-2 or TRBV6-3 and TRBJ1-1; D is unresolved. CDR3 size: 13 residues. The V end was cut by 2 bases, the J end by 6 bases, with 10 bases between. Germline-derived CDR1 and CDR2 are MNHEY and SVGEGT. The CDR3 nucleotides read TGTGCCAGCAGTTACGAAGGGCGGGCTGAAGCTTTCTTT. Translating gives CASSYEGRAEAFF.

The V call is TRBV30, the J call TRBJ2-2; 8 bases match TRBD1. In germline, CDR1 is GTSNPN, CDR2 SVGIG (reference sequence). After removal of 1 base from V and 4 bases from J, the junction contained 2 bases not matched to a gene. The CDR3 consists of 14 residues. The CDR3 spells CAWSEQGGTGELFF. CDR3 nucleotides: TGTGCCTGGAGTGAACAGGGGGGCACCGGGGAGCTGTTTTTT.

The J gene is TRBJ2-3, the V gene TRBV4-3; D remains unclear. With 0 bases removed from V and 6 bases from J, the gap between germline ends came to 13 bases. The CDR3 runs 15 residues. CDR1 is LGHNA and CDR2 is YSLEER in the germline V gene. CDR3 amino acids: CASSQDAAFLDTQYF. DNA for the CDR3: TGCGCCAGCAGCCAAGATGCAGCGTTCCTGGATACGCAGTATTTT.

J is TRBJ2-7 and V is TRBV6-5; 9 bases match TRBD1. The CDR3 totals 15 residues. The germline gives CDR1 MNHEY, CDR2 SVGAGI. The ends lost 2 bases at V and 4 bases at J; junction bases unmatched: 6. This chain's CDR3 is CASSYARDRDYEQYF. In DNA, the CDR3 is TGTGCCAGCAGTTACGCCCGGGACAGGGATTACGAGCAGTACTTC.

This chain connects TRBV7-3 to TRBJ1-1, with 7 nucleotides matching TRBD1. CDR3 length: 13 amino acids. Per germline, CDR1 SGHTA and CDR2 FQGTGA. V gave up 5 bases and J gave up 4 bases; unmatched junction bases: 4. DNA for the CDR3: TGTGCCAGCAGCGCACAGGGGTCCACTGAAGCTTTCTTT. It specifies CASSAQGSTEAFF.

The rearrangement uses TRBV28 and TRBJ1-3; the D is unclear. V lost 6 bases to trimming and J lost 0 bases, with 9 bases between them. The CDR3 totals 14 residues. In germline, CDR1 is MDHEN, CDR2 SYDVKM. CDR3 sequence reads: CASRTRNSGNTIYF. As DNA, the CDR3 is TGTGCCAGCAGGACAAGGAACTCTGGAAACACCATATATTTT.

This clone was found a few times. The chain carries TRBV18 and TRBJ1-3; 12 bases align to TRBD1. Germline trimming cut 6 bases from V and 8 bases from J; bases unmatched to any gene: 8. Germline V gives CDR1 KGHSH, CDR2 LQKENI. The CDR3 runs 15 residues. In nucleotides, the CDR3 is TGTGCCAGCTCCCCTGGGACAGGGGGCGCGTACACCATATATTTT. This gives the protein CASSPGTGGAYTIYF.

V is TRBV28 and J is TRBJ1-2; the D gene is possibly TRBD1 (6 bases). The germline V and J ends were trimmed by 4 bases and 12 bases, with 15 bases remaining between them. The germline CDR1 and CDR2 sequences are MDHEN and SYDVKM. This CDR3 comprises 12 residues. The CDR3 here is CASSWTATEDTF. CDR3 nucleotide sequence: TGTGCCAGCAGTTGGACAGCTACGGAAGACACCTTC.

V and J are TRBV5-8 and TRBJ2-7; 8 bases line up with TRBD2. Germline loops: CDR1 SGHTS, CDR2 YDEGEE. Trimming removed 5 bases from V and 2 bases from J; junction bases left unmatched: 12. This CDR3 has 16 residues. The CDR3: CASSSPAGVLTYEQYF. The DNA of the CDR3 is TGTGCCAGCAGTTCTCCAGCGGGGGTCCTTACCTACGAGCAGTACTTC.